Below, 21 T cell receptor beta chains from the same sample are listed, as sequenced in a study of control samples from healthy donors and cancer patients. Profiling relied on immunoSEQ multiplex PCR, and the TCRdb table lists in-frame clones only, not all of them. The sample lists 150,000 to 200,000 clones, 91% occurring once. Sequencing was carried out using blood. The receptors were sampled from a young woman in good health.

The rearrangement uses TRBV20-1 and TRBJ1-2; D is possibly TRBD1 (6 bases). This CDR3 contains 10 residues. The germline V and J ends were trimmed by 5 bases and 7 bases, with 8 bases remaining between them. Germline CDR1 is DFQATT and CDR2 is SNEGSKA (reference sequence). CDR3 amino acids: CSAGDIGYTF. CDR3 nucleotides: TGCAGTGCTGGGGACATTGGCTACACCTTC.

This clone was picked up one time. The chain couples TRBV7-9 to TRBJ2-3; the D is unclear. Per germline, CDR1 SEHNR and CDR2 FQNEAQ (reference sequence). Trimming took off 5 bases at V and 0 bases at J, with 6 bases between the two ends. The length of the CDR3 is 13 residues. The CDR3 loop reads CASSKASTDTQYF. CDR3 DNA: TGTGCCAGCAGCAAAGCAAGCACAGATACGCAGTATTTT.

The chain links TRBV29-1 to TRBJ2-3, with TRBD1 identical over 9 bases. Trimming at V came to 0 bases and at J to 4 bases, leaving 2 bases not matched to a gene. The CDR3 extends over 14 amino acids. Germline values: CDR1 SQVTM, CDR2 ANQGSEA. CDR3: CSVEDRQGADTQYF. The DNA of the CDR3 is TGCAGCGTTGAAGATCGACAGGGGGCAGATACGCAGTATTTT.

This chain connects TRBV7-9 to TRBJ1-2; the D is unclear. V was clipped by 1 base and J by 2 bases, with 8 bases between them. This CDR3 spans 14 amino acids. Germline-derived CDR1 and CDR2 are SEHNR and FQNEAQ (reference sequence). CDR3 loop: CASSLGVGNYGYTF. DNA of the CDR3: TGTGCCAGCAGCTTAGGGGTAGGGAACTATGGCTACACCTTC.

The chain carries TRBV20-1 and TRBJ1-1; D gene unclear. Germline assignment: CDR1 DFQATT and CDR2 SNEGSKA (reference sequence). This CDR3 spans 11 amino acids. The V and J ends lost 3 bases and 1 base respectively, with 3 bases between them. The CDR3 DNA is TGCAGTGCTAGTTCGAACACTGAAGCTTTCTTT. Translated: CSASSNTEAFF.

This chain connects TRBV7-9 to TRBJ1-1; D remains ambiguous. Deletions cut 5 bases from V and 0 bases from J, with 10 bases between. This CDR3 region has 14 residues. Germline CDR1 and CDR2: SEHNR and FQNEAQ (reference sequence). The CDR3 bases are TGTGCCAGCAGCCTCGGACGGATGAACACTGAAGCTTTCTTT. Its translation is CASSLGRMNTEAFF.

The rearrangement links TRBV11-3 to TRBJ1-5; D perhaps matches TRBD1 (5 bases). CDR1 is SGHNT, CDR2 YENEEA, per germline. The germline V and J ends were trimmed by 2 bases and 2 bases, with 7 bases remaining between them. The CDR3 sequence is 14 residues long. CDR3 DNA: TGTGCCAGCAGCTTACGGGGGGGCAATCAGCCCCAGCATTTT. It codes for CASSLRGGNQPQHF.

J is TRBJ2-7 and V is TRBV5-1; no clear D gene. The CDR3 is 12 residues long. Between the trimmed V and J ends, which lost 0 bases and 5 bases, there was a span of 6 bases. Per germline, CDR1 SGHRS and CDR2 YFSETQ. CDR3 residues: CASSLVRDEQYF. DNA for the CDR3: TGCGCCAGCAGCTTGGTTAGGGACGAGCAGTACTTC. Drawing the rest from reference TRBV5-1 and TRBJ2-7, the complete variable domain is KAGVTQTPRYLIKTRGQQVTLSCSPISGHRSVSWYQQTPGQGLQFLFEYFSETQRNKGNFPGRFSGRQFSNSRSEMNVSTLELGDSALYLCASSLVRDEQYFGPGTRLTVT.

The gene calls are TRBV28 and TRBJ2-1, with TRBD2 matching 14 bases. In germline, CDR1 is MDHEN, CDR2 SYDVKM. The trim removed 6 bases at V and 8 bases at J, leaving 3 bases unmatched. This CDR3 has 14 amino acids. CDR3 amino acids: CASRGTSGSYEQFF. CDR3 coding DNA: TGTGCCAGCAGGGGGACTAGCGGGAGTTATGAGCAGTTCTTC.

The chain recombines TRBV11-3 with TRBJ2-2; no reliable D call. The length of the CDR3 is 12 residues. Looked up from germline, CDR1 is SGHNT and CDR2 is YENEEA. Trimming left V 1 base short and J 10 bases short, with 7 bases between. Written as DNA, the CDR3 is TGTGCCAGCAGCTTAGGTCCTCTGGAGCTGTTTTTT. This gives the protein CASSLGPLELFF.

The chain links TRBV4-1 to TRBJ1-1; 7 bases map to TRBD1. Germline CDR1 is MGHRA and CDR2 is YSYEKL. This CDR3 has 14 residues. The V and J ends lost 3 bases and 4 bases, in that order; junction bases with no gene match: 5. CDR3 in amino acids: CASSQAGTVTEAFF. CDR3 in DNA: TGCGCCAGCAGCCAGGCGGGGACAGTCACTGAAGCTTTCTTT.

This rearrangement joins TRBV21-1 to TRBJ2-4; the D call of TRBD2 is as the table states it, not checked on the DNA. TRBV21-1 is described as a pseudogene. This CDR3 has 15 amino acids. The CDR3 reads CASSTPREGKNIQYF. For the CDR3, the DNA is TGTGCCAGCAGCACCCCCAGGGAGGGCAAAAACATTCAGTACTTC.

V usage is TRBV27 and J usage is TRBJ1-3; TRBD1 is a possible D gene (5 bases). Between the trimmed V and J ends, which lost 0 bases and 4 bases, there was a span of 10 bases. The V gene's germline CDR1 is MNHEY and CDR2 SMNVEV (reference sequence). The CDR3 extends over 15 amino acids. CDR3 sequence (DNA): TGTGCCAGCAGTTTATCGGCGGGGACGGGAAACACCATATATTTT. The encoded protein is CASSLSAGTGNTIYF.

The chain employs TRBV4-1 and TRBJ2-1; 11 bases map to TRBD2. Germline V CDR1 and CDR2: MGHRA, YSYEKL. Trimming cost V 6 bases and J 2 bases; bases outside gene matches: 3. This CDR3 contains 15 residues. As DNA, the CDR3 is TGCGCCAGCAGTCTTAGCGGGAGGGCCTACAATGAGCAGTTCTTC. It yields the protein CASSLSGRAYNEQFF.

V gene TRBV3-1 (or the pseudogene TRBV3-2) combines with J gene TRBJ2-2; the match to TRBD2 covers 7 bases. CDR3 size: 16 residues. With 2 bases clipped from V and 2 bases from J, the junction kept 5 bases outside the gene matches. The germline CDR1 and CDR2 sequences are LGHDT and YNNKEL (reference sequence). The CDR3 reads CASSQTGTTNTGELFF. The CDR3 region has the DNA TGTGCCAGCAGCCAAACCGGGACTACAAACACCGGGGAGCTGTTTTTT.

The gene calls are TRBV2 and TRBJ1-6; tentatively, D is TRBD1 (5 bases). CDR1 is SNHLY, CDR2 FYNNEI, per germline. Trimming removed 8 bases from V and 10 bases from J, with 15 bases in between. The CDR3 length is 13 residues. CDR3 bases: TGTGCCAGCGACGTCCAGGGAGGATCACCCCTCCACTTT. This codes for CASDVQGGSPLHF.

The chain links TRBV7-3 to TRBJ1-2; maybe TRBD1 (6 bases). CDR3 length equals 12 residues. V lost 5 bases and J lost 8, with 12 bases in between. Germline V gene lookup returns CDR1 SGHTA and CDR2 FQGTGA. The CDR3 is CASSPGGGGYTF. The CDR3, as DNA: TGTGCCAGCAGCCCGGGGGGCGGAGGCTACACCTTC.

The CDR3 region has the DNA TGTGCCACCAGCAGAGAGAGTGGGGATGGGGCCAACGTCCTGACTTTC. It specifies CATSRESGDGANVLTF. The chain employs TRBV15 and TRBJ2-6; no clear D. This CDR3 spans 16 amino acids. Deletions cut 0 bases from V and 3 bases from J, with 9 bases between. Germline assignment: CDR1 LNHNV and CDR2 YYDKDF (reference sequence).

This CDR3 reads CASRLALRGQNGYTF. DNA for the CDR3: TGTGCAAGTCGCTTAGCTCTTAGGGGGCAGAATGGCTACACCTTC. V usage is TRBV12-2 and J usage is TRBJ1-2; TRBD1, the D gene given by the table, was not confirmed from the DNA. TRBV12-2 is classified as a pseudogene. This CDR3 has 15 amino acids.

This chain joins TRBV27 and TRBJ1-5; 9 bases match TRBD1. The CDR3 totals 14 residues. CDR1 MNHEY and CDR2 SMNVEV come from the germline V gene (reference sequence). V was pared by 6 bases and J by 6 bases, with 6 bases of the junction left unmatched. In DNA form, the CDR3 reads TGTGCCAGCAGATTAACAGGGGGCCCTCAGCCCCAGCATTTT. It yields the protein CASRLTGGPQPQHF.

This clone was counted only a few times. Other DNA sequences of this sample code for an identical CDR3. The genes are TRBV25-1 and TRBJ2-2, with a tentative D call TRBD1 (7 bases). In germline, CDR1 is MGHDK, CDR2 SYGVNS. Deletions cut 4 bases from V and 7 bases from J, with 10 bases between. The CDR3 loop spans 13 amino acids. The CDR3 region is CASSGQGGGELFF. CDR3 bases: TGTGCCAGCAGTGGACAGGGAGGCGGGGAGCTGTTTTTT.